The TCR beta chain described here comes from a study of shared clonotypes between healthy human individuals. On the study more broadly: CD4 naive and memory got three plates each, CD8 naive two, CD8 memory one. Study-level findings and limits: Clonotype sharing across a few donors was observed for roughly 5% of naive CD4 clonotypes. Naive subsets, compared against memory subsets, generally had larger estimated richness values.

A CD45RA+ naive subset and a CD45RA-negative memory subset were split from CD4+ cells. Remarks on this clone: No antigen is known for it.

CDR3 length: 15 residues. The V end lost 3 bases, the J end lost 5 bases, and 14 bases lay between the germline ends. Per the germline V gene, CDR1 is SGDLS and CDR2 is YYNGEE. Sequencing was performed with immunoSEQ multiplex PCR; in TCRdb, only in-frame clones are kept and a portion is missing. The sample lists about 2 million clones, around 95% seen once, with approximately 0.13% in the top ten. Sequenced sample: naive CD4+ T cells sorted from blood. Subset given: CD45RA+ positively selected. The sequence derives from a young man in good health. This chain uses TRBV9 with TRBJ1-4, with a possible D match to TRBD1 (6 bases). The DNA of the CDR3 is TGTGCCAGCAGCGGGTCCGGACAGTTAAATGAAAAACTGTTTTTT. The encoded protein is CASSGSGQLNEKLFF.